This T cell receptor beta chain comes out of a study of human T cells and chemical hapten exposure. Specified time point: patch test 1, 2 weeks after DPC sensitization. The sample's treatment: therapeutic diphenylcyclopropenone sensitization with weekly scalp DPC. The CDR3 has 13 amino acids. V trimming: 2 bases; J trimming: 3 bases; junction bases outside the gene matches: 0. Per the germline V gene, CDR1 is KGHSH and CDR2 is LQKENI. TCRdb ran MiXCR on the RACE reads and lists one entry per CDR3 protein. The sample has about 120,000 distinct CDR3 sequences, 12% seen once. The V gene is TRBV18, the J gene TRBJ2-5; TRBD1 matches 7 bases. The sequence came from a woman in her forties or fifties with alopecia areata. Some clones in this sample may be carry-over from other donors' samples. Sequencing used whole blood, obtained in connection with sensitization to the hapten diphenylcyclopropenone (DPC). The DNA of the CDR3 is TGTGCCAGCTCACCAGGGACAGAAGAGACCCAGTACTTC. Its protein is CASSPGTEETQYF.